This TCR beta chain stems from a study of T cells after yellow fever vaccination. About the study: Fractions containing few cells were prepared with SMART-Seq v4 Ultra Low Input.

The V end was cut by 2 bases, the J end by 4 bases, with 9 bases between. Per the germline V gene, CDR1 is SGHTA and CDR2 is FQGNSA. The CDR3 is 14 residues long. This clonotype was recorded many times. Template switching with 5'RACE generated the TCR cDNA and added a universal primer site and UMIs. TCRdb redid the calling of the 5' RACE reads with MiXCR, one entry per CDR3 protein. The sample consists of about 350,000 distinct CDR3 sequences, about 7.8% of them appearing once. This chain joins TRBV7-2 and TRBJ2-1; D possibly corresponds to TRBD2 (5 bases). The TCR originated in a man between 18 and 35 years old who received the YFV17D yellow fever vaccine. The sequences come from PBMCs, collected roughly seven weeks after the first yellow fever vaccination. The CDR3 bases are TGTGCCAGCAGCTTACTTTCGGGGTACAATGAGCAGTTCTTC. Protein product: CASSLLSGYNEQFF. Combining the CDR3 with reference TRBV7-2 and TRBJ2-1 gives the whole variable domain GAGVSQSPSNKVTEKGKDVELRCDPISGHTALYWYRQSLGQGLEFLIYFQGNSAPDKSGLPSDRFSAERTGGSVSTLTIQRTQQEDSAVYLCASSLLSGYNEQFFGPGTRLTVL.